One and the same sample provided the 22 T cell receptor beta chains below, sequenced in a study of regulatory T cells in long-lasting Graves disease. Arm-PCR with iRepertoire HTBI primers amplified the CDR3 regions for these TCR beta libraries. TCRdb reanalysed the multiplex PCR reads using MiXCR and keeps one entry per CDR3 protein. Of hundreds of thousands of distinct CDR3 sequences listed, about 32% are singletons. Time point noted: persistent/refractory GD, antithyroid drugs over 5 years with positive TRAb. Following extraction of RNA from PBMCs, that RNA was used to make the TCR library. The source was peripheral blood mononuclear cells (PBMCs), collected when the disease was refractory, from a patient treated with antithyroid drugs. The receptors stem from a female donor with Graves disease.

The chain has TRBV29-1 and TRBJ1-1; TRBD1 matches 8 bases. The CDR3 totals 13 residues. Trimming removed 7 bases from V and 1 base from J; junction bases left unmatched: 5. Germline V gene data show CDR1 as SQVTM and CDR2 as ANQGSEA. The CDR3 coding sequence is TGCAGCGAAGACGGACAGGGGAACACTGAAGCTTTCTTT. It is translated as CSEDGQGNTEAFF.

The gene calls are TRBV29-1 and TRBJ2-7; 12 nucleotides match TRBD1. Germline V CDR1 and CDR2: SQVTM, ANQGSEA. Germline trimming cut 5 bases from V and 5 bases from J; bases unmatched to any gene: 7. This CDR3 has 14 amino acids. The CDR3 DNA reads as TGCAGCGTTTGCATCGGGACAGGGGGCGACGAGCAGTACTTC. It codes for CSVCIGTGGDEQYF.

This clonotype was counted between two and nine times. This CDR3 is CASSEFRQFSNQPQHF. The CDR3 DNA reads TGTGCCAGCAGTGAATTCCGGCAATTTAGCAATCAGCCCCAGCATTTT. This chain joins TRBV6-1 and TRBJ1-5; D is uncertain. Germline values: CDR1 MNHNS, CDR2 SASEGT. The CDR3 has 16 residues. V lost 2 bases, J lost 0 bases, and 11 bases lay in between.

This chain links TRBV20-1 with TRBJ1-6; a possible D gene is TRBD1 (6 bases). The ends were cut back, 3 bases at V and 7 bases at J, with 16 bases in the middle. This CDR3 contains 15 residues. The germline V gene encodes CDR1 DFQATT and CDR2 SNEGSKA (reference sequence). The CDR3: CSARGGAGGNSPLHF. The CDR3 DNA reads TGCAGTGCTAGGGGGGGGGCCGGGGGAAATTCACCCCTCCACTTT.

This clonotype was detected only a few times. V is TRBV7-9 and J is TRBJ2-7, with a weak D call TRBD2 (5 bases). CDR1 is SEHNR and CDR2 is FQNEAQ in the germline V gene (reference sequence). V shed 7 bases and J shed 5 bases, with 12 bases lying between them. CDR3 length: 12 amino acids. The CDR3 nucleotides read TGTGCCAGCAACCCAGAGGGCCACGAGCAGTACTTC. Residues: CASNPEGHEQYF.

About this clonotype itself: Relative to the germline gene, one junction end is altered; a read error may explain this. The J gene is TRBJ2-5, the V gene TRBV10-3; the match to TRBD2 covers 11 bases. From germline, CDR1 is ENHRY and CDR2 SYGVKD. The CDR3 has 14 residues. CDR3 loop: CASSMTSGTGTQYF. The CDR3 nucleotides are TGTGCCAGCAGTATGACTAGCGGGACGGGGACCCAGTACTTC.

This clonotype was seen a handful of times. The genes are TRBV2 and TRBJ2-1, with D hard to call. There are 11 residues in the CDR3. Germline lookup yields CDR1 SNHLY and CDR2 FYNNEI. V dropped 3 bases and J dropped 7 bases, with 4 bases sitting between them. The chain's CDR3 is CASSDFNEQFF. DNA for the CDR3: TGTGCCAGCAGTGATTTTAATGAGCAGTTCTTC.

This clonotype was observed a few times. The J gene is TRBJ1-1, the V gene TRBV19; no firm D call. Trimming took 1 base from V and 7 from J, leaving 10 bases between them. CDR1 is LNHDA, CDR2 SQIVND, per germline (reference sequence). This CDR3 has 13 amino acids. This CDR3 is CASSIVPRGEAFF. The CDR3 region has the DNA TGTGCCAGTAGTATAGTACCACGGGGTGAAGCTTTCTTT.

As concerns this clonotype: It may be a read error: a sequence one base away is much more abundant. This chain links TRBV28 with TRBJ2-5, with TRBD2 matching over 10 bases. Germline CDR1 and CDR2: MDHEN and SYDVKM. Trimming cost V 5 bases and J 7 bases; bases outside gene matches: 13. This CDR3 has 16 residues. The CDR3 bases are TGTGCCAGCAGTCTAGCGGGAGCATCAACGGGGGGGACCCAGTACTTC. Protein product: CASSLAGASTGGTQYF.

The genes are TRBV20-1 and TRBJ1-5, with 9 bases aligning to TRBD1. The CDR3 loop spans 15 amino acids. Trimming cost V 6 bases and J 5 bases; bases outside gene matches: 11. Germline CDR1 reads DFQATT; CDR2 reads SNEGSKA (reference sequence). CDR3 bases: TGCAGTGCCAAATCCCGGGACAGGGACGATCAGCCCCAGCATTTT. Translating it yields CSAKSRDRDDQPQHF.

The chain combines TRBV6-1 with TRBJ1-2; D may be TRBD1 (6 bases). Germline V gene data show CDR1 as MNHNS and CDR2 as SASEGT. The CDR3 length is 14 residues. V was trimmed by 7 bases and J by 6 bases, leaving 18 bases between them. In DNA, the CDR3 is TGTGCCAGCAACCCACAGGGTGCAGTTCATGGCTACACCTTC. Translation gives CASNPQGAVHGYTF.

V usage is TRBV29-1 and J usage is TRBJ1-2; D unclear. This CDR3 comprises 12 residues. The germline gives CDR1 SQVTM, CDR2 ANQGSEA. Trimming stripped 7 bases from V and 0 bases from J, with 9 bases between. DNA for the CDR3: TGCAGCGCCGACGACCCTAACTATGGCTACACCTTC. Amino acid sequence: CSADDPNYGYTF.

This clonotype showed up just a few times. The rearrangement joins TRBV6-1 to TRBJ1-6, with 7 bases matching TRBD1. The junction had 8 bases not matched to a gene; V was cut back by 8 bases and J by 10 bases. The CDR3 runs to 13 residues. Germline-derived CDR1 and CDR2 are MNHNS and SASEGT. The DNA for the CDR3 is TGTGCCAGCTGTAGGGGGCAAGGATCACCCCTCCACTTT. This gives the protein CASCRGQGSPLHF.

Written as DNA, the CDR3 is TGTGCCAGCAGCCTACTACCGACAGCCTCTAATGAAAAACTGTTTTTT. It encodes CASSLLPTASNEKLFF. This chain links TRBV3-1 with TRBJ1-4; possible D gene TRBD1, 5 bases. The CDR3 consists of 16 residues. V was clipped by 4 bases and J by 3 bases, with 15 bases between them. In germline, CDR1 is LGHDT, CDR2 YNNKEL (reference sequence).

The gene calls are TRBV10-3 and TRBJ2-3; 8 bases are a match to TRBD2. Germline assignment: CDR1 ENHRY and CDR2 SYGVKD. V dropped 0 bases and J dropped 1; count of bases not matched to a gene: 12. The CDR3 is 19 residues long. In DNA, the CDR3 is TGTGCCATCAGTGAGTCAAGAGGGAATAGCGGGGCTCGCACAGATACGCAGTATTTT. Its protein is CAISESRGNSGARTDTQYF.

This clonotype was observed many times. J is TRBJ2-3 and V is TRBV12-3 or TRBV12-4, with 12 bases matching TRBD2. The CDR3 totals 17 residues. J was trimmed by 4 bases and V by 6 bases; bases with no gene match: 11. CDR3 amino acids: CASRTLLAGGWPDTQYF. CDR3 bases: TGTGCCAGCAGAACCTTACTAGCGGGAGGTTGGCCAGATACGCAGTATTTT.

This chain uses TRBV19 with TRBJ2-5; weak D call: TRBD1 (6 bases). CDR3 length equals 14 residues. Trimming cost V 4 bases and J 9 bases, with 18 bases left between them. Germline V CDR1 and CDR2: LNHDA, SQIVND (reference sequence). CDR3 residues: CASSRAPGAGSQYF. The CDR3 DNA follows: TGTGCCAGTAGTAGAGCGCCAGGGGCAGGGTCCCAGTACTTC.

V is TRBV9 and J is TRBJ2-7, with a tentative D call TRBD1 (6 bases). The CDR3 contains 13 residues. V lost 0 bases and J 4 bases, leaving 8 bases between the germline ends. Per germline, CDR1 SGDLS and CDR2 YYNGEE. The CDR3 DNA reads TGTGCCAGCAGCGTAGACAGGGAGTACGAGCAGTACTTC. Encoded protein: CASSVDREYEQYF.

This clonotype was observed many times. V usage is TRBV13 and J usage is TRBJ2-5; TRBD2 agrees at 11 bases. The CDR3 runs to 16 residues. The ends lost 5 bases at V and 2 bases at J; junction bases unmatched: 7. Germline V gives CDR1 PRHDT, CDR2 FYEKMQ (reference sequence). CDR3: CASSQGTSGLQETQYF. CDR3 in DNA: TGTGCCAGCAGCCAGGGGACTAGCGGTCTTCAAGAGACCCAGTACTTC.

This clonotype has ten or more counts. The rearrangement joins TRBV28 to TRBJ1-1; 10 bases are shared with TRBD1. Germline CDR1 MDHEN, CDR2 SYDVKM. Germline trimming cut 3 bases from V and 5 bases from J; bases unmatched to any gene: 6. This CDR3 has 15 residues. The CDR3 DNA reads TGTGCCAGCAGTTTGGACAGGGGGACTGGGACTGAAGCTTTCTTT. Amino acids: CASSLDRGTGTEAFF.

V usage is TRBV5-1 and J usage is TRBJ1-2; 7 nucleotides agree with TRBD1. V was clipped by 4 bases and J by 1 base; unmatched bases: 13. The CDR3 runs 17 residues. Germline V gene lookup returns CDR1 SGHRS and CDR2 YFSETQ. The DNA for the CDR3 is TGCGCCAGCAGCCCGGAACAGACAGGGCTCGGTAACTATGGCTACACCTTC. Translating it yields CASSPEQTGLGNYGYTF.

The chain recombines TRBV11-1 with TRBJ1-1; TRBD1 might be the D (6 bases). V was shortened by 5 bases and J by 0 bases, with 19 bases between the two germline ends. The CDR3 length is 17 residues. CDR1 and CDR2 (germline): SGHAT, FQDESV (reference sequence). The CDR3 DNA follows: TGTGCCAGCAGCCCACTCCTCACAGGGAATGTGAACACTGAAGCTTTCTTT. Amino acid sequence: CASSPLLTGNVNTEAFF. The variable domain in full, with the rest retrieved from reference TRBV11-1 and TRBJ1-1, is EAEVAQSPRYKITEKSQAVAFWCDPISGHATLYWYRQILGQGPELLVQFQDESVVDDSQLPKDRFSAERLKGVDSTLKIQPAELGDSAMYLCASSPLLTGNVNTEAFFGQGTRLTVV.